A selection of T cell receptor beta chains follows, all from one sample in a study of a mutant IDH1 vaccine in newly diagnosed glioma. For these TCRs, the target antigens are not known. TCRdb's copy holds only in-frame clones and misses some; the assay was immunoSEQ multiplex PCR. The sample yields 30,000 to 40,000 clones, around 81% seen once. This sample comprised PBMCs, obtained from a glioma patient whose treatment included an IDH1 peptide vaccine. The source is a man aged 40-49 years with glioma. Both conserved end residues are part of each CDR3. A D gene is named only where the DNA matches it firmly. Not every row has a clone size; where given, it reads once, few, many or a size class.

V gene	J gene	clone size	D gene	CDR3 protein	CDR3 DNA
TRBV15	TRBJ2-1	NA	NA	CATSRDKGWGAGNEQFF	TGTGCCACCAGCAGAGATAAGGGCTGGGGGGCCGGGAATGAGCAGTTCTTC
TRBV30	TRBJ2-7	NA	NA	CAWSVRIWNSYEQYF	TGTGCCTGGAGTGTACGGATCTGGAACTCCTACGAGCAGTACTTC
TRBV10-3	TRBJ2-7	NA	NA	CAIAPGAQYF	TGTGCCATCGCCCCGGGGGCGCAGTACTTC
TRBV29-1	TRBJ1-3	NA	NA	CSVEGKNGNTIYF	TGCAGCGTTGAAGGGAAAAACGGAAACACCATATATTTT
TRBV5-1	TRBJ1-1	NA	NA	CASSLDGLGTEAFF	TGCGCCAGCAGCTTGGACGGGTTGGGCACTGAAGCTTTCTTT
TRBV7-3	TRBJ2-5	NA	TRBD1	CASSRTGTGVETQYF	TGTGCCAGCAGCCGAACCGGGACAGGGGTAGAGACCCAGTACTTC
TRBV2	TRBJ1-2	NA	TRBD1	CASGVDRQGGYTF	TGTGCCAGCGGCGTGGACAGGCAGGGAGGCTACACCTTC
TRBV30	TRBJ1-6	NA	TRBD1	CAWSVLTGDSPLHF	TGTGCCTGGAGTGTACTAACAGGGGACTCACCCCTCCACTTT
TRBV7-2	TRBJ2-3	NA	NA	CASSLGASYTDTQYF	TGTGCCAGCAGCTTAGGGGCGAGCTACACAGATACGCAGTATTTT
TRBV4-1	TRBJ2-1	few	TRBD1	CASSQGQGNEQFF	TGCGCCAGCAGCCAAGGACAGGGAAATGAGCAGTTCTTC
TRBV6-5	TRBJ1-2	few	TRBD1	CASSTGTVANYGYTF	TGTGCCAGCAGCACCGGGACAGTAGCTAACTATGGCTACACCTTC
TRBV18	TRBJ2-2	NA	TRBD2	CASSPRVTSAQNTGELFF	TGTGCCAGCTCACCTCGGGTCACTAGCGCACAAAACACCGGGGAGCTGTTTTTT
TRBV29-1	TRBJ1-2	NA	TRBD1	CSVNGYGTGDNYGYTF	TGCAGCGTCAACGGATACGGGACAGGGGATAACTATGGCTACACCTTC
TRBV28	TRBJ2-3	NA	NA	CASSFPGGREEADTQYF	TGTGCCAGCAGTTTCCCCGGGGGCAGGGAGGAGGCAGATACGCAGTATTTT